The clone carrying this T cell receptor beta chain appeared a few times. Its antigen is not identified. The data are from a study of T cells in Graves' hyperthyroidism and ophthalmopathy. Study results and limitations: Blood held most thyroid clonotypes expanded above 0.001 frequency.

Each person with ophthalmopathy scored at least 3 on the Clinical Activity Score, reached NOSPECS grade 4 or higher, and had been ill under 3 months. Exclusion of patients followed from uncontrolled infection, other autoimmune disease, pregnancy or lactation. Clinical symptoms, serum thyroxine and TRAb, thyroid ultrasound and orbital computed tomography together formed the diagnostic basis. V shed 3 bases and J shed 7 bases, with 12 bases lying between them. The CDR3 consists of 14 residues. From germline, CDR1 is LGHDT and CDR2 YNNKEL (reference sequence). The TCR beta CDR3 regions underwent amplification using RNA transcripts as the source. First-round RT-PCR of the TCR CDR3 relied on the HTBI primer set. Via MiXCR, TCRdb re-called the multiplex PCR reads, giving one row per CDR3 protein. The data show 300,000 to 400,000 distinct CDR3 sequences, roughly 14% seen once.

The rearrangement links TRBV3-1 to TRBJ1-4; D perhaps matches TRBD1 (5 bases). The clonotype originates from a woman in her 30s with Graves' ophthalmopathy. The sample consisted of blood. This CDR3 reads CASSHGAGSEKLFF. The CDR3 region has the DNA TGTGCCAGCAGCCACGGGGCGGGAAGTGAAAAACTGTTTTTT.